This is a list of T cell receptor beta chains from one sample in a study of lymphopenia after photon versus proton radiotherapy. The repertoire was sequenced with immunoSEQ multiplex PCR; TCRdb's copy has only in-frame clones and lacks some. Of 6,500 to 8,000 clones in the sample, under 90% are singletons; the top ten hold around a sixth. Sequencing was performed on peripheral blood, taken from a patient treated with photon-based radiotherapy. The receptors derive from a man in his sixties with cholangiocarcinoma. CDR3s include the opening cysteine and the closing phenylalanine or tryptophan. A D gene is named only where the DNA matches it firmly. Clone size is stated in some rows and not others, as once, few, many or a class when expanded.

D gene: NA; J gene: TRBJ2-3; clone size: NA; V gene: TRBV28; CDR3 DNA: TGTGCCAGCAGTAAATATGGACAGCCTAGCACAGATACGCAGTATTTT; CDR3 protein: CASSKYGQPSTDTQYF
D gene: NA; J gene: TRBJ2-1; clone size: NA; V gene: TRBV7-3; CDR3 DNA: TGTGCCAGCAGCCCATTAGTAGGAGTTGAGCAGTTCTTC; CDR3 protein: CASSPLVGVEQFF
D gene: TRBD2; J gene: TRBJ2-5; clone size: NA; V gene: TRBV10-2; CDR3 DNA: TGCGCCAGCAGGACTAGCGGGGGGGCCTGGGAGACCCAGTACTTC; CDR3 protein: CASRTSGGAWETQYF
D gene: NA; J gene: TRBJ2-1; clone size: NA; V gene: TRBV29-1; CDR3 DNA: TGCAGCGTTGAAGATCCGGGGAAGTCGGCCTACAATGAGCAGTTCTTC; CDR3 protein: CSVEDPGKSAYNEQFF
D gene: TRBD1; J gene: TRBJ1-6; clone size: NA; V gene: TRBV7-6; CDR3 DNA: TGTGCCAGCAGCCTGAGACAGGGGGCAAATTCACCCCTCCACTTT; CDR3 protein: CASSLRQGANSPLHF
D gene: NA; J gene: TRBJ2-5; clone size: NA; V gene: TRBV18; CDR3 DNA: TGTGCCAGCTCACCGGACCAAGAGACCCAGTACTTC; CDR3 protein: CASSPDQETQYF
D gene: TRBD2; J gene: TRBJ2-1; clone size: NA; V gene: TRBV5-1; CDR3 DNA: TGCGCCAGCAGACTAGGACTAGCGGGAGGGACCGTTGGGTTCTTC; CDR3 protein: CASRLGLAGGTVGFF
D gene: TRBD1; J gene: TRBJ1-6; clone size: once; V gene: TRBV11-2; CDR3 DNA: TGTGCCAGCAGCCTATCAGGGGGCTCCTATAATTCACCCCTCCACTTT; CDR3 protein: CASSLSGGSYNSPLHF
D gene: NA; J gene: TRBJ2-6; clone size: NA; V gene: TRBV23-1; CDR3 DNA: TGCGCCAGCAGTCAATTAGTTGGGGTTGGGGCCAACGTCCTGACTTTC; CDR3 protein: CASSQLVGVGANVLTF
D gene: TRBD2; J gene: TRBJ2-1; clone size: NA; V gene: TRBV27; CDR3 DNA: TGTGCCAGCAGCCGACTAGCGGGAGCCTACAATGAGCAGTTCTTC; CDR3 protein: CASSRLAGAYNEQFF
D gene: TRBD1; J gene: TRBJ1-1; clone size: NA; V gene: TRBV6-5; CDR3 DNA: TGTGCCAGCAAACCGGGACAGGGGAACACTGAAGCTTTCTTT; CDR3 protein: CASKPGQGNTEAFF
D gene: NA; J gene: TRBJ2-1; clone size: NA; V gene: TRBV11-3; CDR3 DNA: TGTGCCAGCAGCTTAATGGGAGACGGGTCCTACAATGAGCAGTTCTTC; CDR3 protein: CASSLMGDGSYNEQFF
D gene: TRBD1; J gene: TRBJ1-1; clone size: NA; V gene: TRBV11-2; CDR3 DNA: TGTGCCAGCGGTTCACAGGGGATCGTGGCTTTCTTT; CDR3 protein: CASGSQGIVAFF
D gene: TRBD1; J gene: TRBJ1-1; clone size: once; V gene: TRBV7-2; CDR3 DNA: TGTGCCAGCAGCTGGGACAGGTGGAACACTGAAGCTTTCTTT; CDR3 protein: CASSWDRWNTEAFF
D gene: NA; J gene: TRBJ1-1; clone size: NA; V gene: TRBV5-6; CDR3 DNA: TGTGCCAGCAGCTTGGCCGGCCACAATAGAGGCATGAACACTGAAGCTTTCTTT; CDR3 protein: CASSLAGHNRGMNTEAFF